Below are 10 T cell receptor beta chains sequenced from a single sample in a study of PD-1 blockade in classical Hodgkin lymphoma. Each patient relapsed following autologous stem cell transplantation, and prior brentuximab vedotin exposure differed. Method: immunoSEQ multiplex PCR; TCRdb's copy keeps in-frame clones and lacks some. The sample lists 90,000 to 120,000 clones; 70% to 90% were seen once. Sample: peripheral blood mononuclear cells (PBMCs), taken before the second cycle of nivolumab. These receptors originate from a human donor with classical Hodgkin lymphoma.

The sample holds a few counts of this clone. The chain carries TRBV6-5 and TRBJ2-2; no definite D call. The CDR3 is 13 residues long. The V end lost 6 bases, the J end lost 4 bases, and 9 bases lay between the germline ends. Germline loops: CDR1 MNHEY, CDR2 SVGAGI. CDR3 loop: CASRSWGTGELFF. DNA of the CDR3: TGTGCCAGCAGGAGTTGGGGCACCGGGGAGCTGTTTTTT.

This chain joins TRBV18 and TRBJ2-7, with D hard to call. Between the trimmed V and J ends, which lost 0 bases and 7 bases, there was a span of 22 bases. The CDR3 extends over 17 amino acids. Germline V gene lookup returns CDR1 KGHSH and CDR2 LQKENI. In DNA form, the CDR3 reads TGTGCCAGCTCACCACCGTCGCCCCGGACGACGTCTGAAGAGCAGTACTTC. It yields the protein CASSPPSPRTTSEEQYF.

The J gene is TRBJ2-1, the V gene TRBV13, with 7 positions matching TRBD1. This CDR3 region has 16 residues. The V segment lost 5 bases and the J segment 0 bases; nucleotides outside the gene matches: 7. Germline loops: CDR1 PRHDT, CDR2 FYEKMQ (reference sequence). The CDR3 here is CASSQGTVRSYNEQFF. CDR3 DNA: TGTGCCAGCAGCCAGGGGACAGTTCGCTCCTACAATGAGCAGTTCTTC.

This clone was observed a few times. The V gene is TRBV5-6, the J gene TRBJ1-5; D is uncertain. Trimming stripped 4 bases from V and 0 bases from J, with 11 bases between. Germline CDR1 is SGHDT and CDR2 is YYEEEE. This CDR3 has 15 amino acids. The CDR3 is CASSTRNYSNQPQHF. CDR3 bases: TGTGCCAGCAGCACCCGAAACTATAGCAATCAGCCCCAGCATTTT.

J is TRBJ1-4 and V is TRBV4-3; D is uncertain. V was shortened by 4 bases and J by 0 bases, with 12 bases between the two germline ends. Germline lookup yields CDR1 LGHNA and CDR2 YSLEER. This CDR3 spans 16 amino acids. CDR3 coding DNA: TGCGCCAGCAGCCCTAAGGGCAGTCCAACTAATGAAAAACTGTTTTTT. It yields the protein CASSPKGSPTNEKLFF.

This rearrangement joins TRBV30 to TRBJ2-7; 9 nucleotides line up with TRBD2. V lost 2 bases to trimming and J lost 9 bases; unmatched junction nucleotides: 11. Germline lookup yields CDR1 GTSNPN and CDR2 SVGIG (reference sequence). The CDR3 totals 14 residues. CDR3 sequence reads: CAWSRGSGSVVQYF. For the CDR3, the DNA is TGTGCCTGGAGTCGGGGTAGCGGGAGTGTTGTGCAGTACTTC.

CDR3 loop: CASSLTQGMNTEAFF. In nucleotides, the CDR3 is TGCGCCAGCAGCTTGACCCAGGGCATGAACACTGAAGCTTTCTTT. The chain combines TRBV5-1 with TRBJ1-1, with D possibly matching TRBD1 (5 bases). The CDR3 is 15 amino acids. Germline V lookup: CDR1 SGHRS, CDR2 YFSETQ. With 1 base removed from V and 0 bases from J, the gap between germline ends came to 10 bases.

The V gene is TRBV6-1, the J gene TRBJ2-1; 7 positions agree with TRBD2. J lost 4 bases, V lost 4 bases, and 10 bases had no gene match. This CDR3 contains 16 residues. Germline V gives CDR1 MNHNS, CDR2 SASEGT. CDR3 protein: CASSGWTSPPYNEQFF. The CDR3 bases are TGTGCCAGCAGTGGTTGGACTAGTCCACCGTACAATGAGCAGTTCTTC.

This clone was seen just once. This chain's CDR3 is CASSLGGGHEQYF. CDR3 nucleotides: TGTGCCAGCTCACTAGGTGGGGGCCACGAGCAGTACTTC. J is TRBJ2-7 and V is TRBV18; D possibly corresponds to TRBD1 (6 bases). V lost 4 bases and J 5 bases, leaving 12 bases between the germline ends. The length of the CDR3 is 13 residues. Germline CDR1 is KGHSH and CDR2 is LQKENI.

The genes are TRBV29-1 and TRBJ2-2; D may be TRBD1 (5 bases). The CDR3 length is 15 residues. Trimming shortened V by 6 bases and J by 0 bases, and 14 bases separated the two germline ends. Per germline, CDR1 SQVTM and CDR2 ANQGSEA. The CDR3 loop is CSVQLAGPNTGELFF. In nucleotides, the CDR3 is TGCAGCGTGCAATTGGCAGGGCCGAACACCGGGGAGCTGTTTTTT.